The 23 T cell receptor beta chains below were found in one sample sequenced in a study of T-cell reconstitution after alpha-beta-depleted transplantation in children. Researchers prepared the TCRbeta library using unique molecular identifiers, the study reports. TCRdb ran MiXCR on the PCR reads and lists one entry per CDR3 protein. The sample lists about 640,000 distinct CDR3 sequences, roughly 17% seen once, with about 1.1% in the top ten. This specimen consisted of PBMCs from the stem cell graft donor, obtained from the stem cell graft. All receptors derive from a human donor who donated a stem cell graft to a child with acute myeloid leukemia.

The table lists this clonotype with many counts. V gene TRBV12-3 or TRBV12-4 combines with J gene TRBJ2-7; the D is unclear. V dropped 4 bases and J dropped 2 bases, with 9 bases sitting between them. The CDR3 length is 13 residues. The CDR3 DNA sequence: TGTGCCAGCAGTTACGAGTACACCTACGAGCAGTACGTC. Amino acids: CASSYEYTYEQYV.

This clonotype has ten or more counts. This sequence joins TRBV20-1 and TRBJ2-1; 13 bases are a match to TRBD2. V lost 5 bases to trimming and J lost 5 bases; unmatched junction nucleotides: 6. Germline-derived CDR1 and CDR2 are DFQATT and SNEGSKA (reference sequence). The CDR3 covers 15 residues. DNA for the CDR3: TGCAGTGCTTCCCAAGGACTAGCGGGGGACAATGAGCAGTTCTTC. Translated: CSASQGLAGDNEQFF.

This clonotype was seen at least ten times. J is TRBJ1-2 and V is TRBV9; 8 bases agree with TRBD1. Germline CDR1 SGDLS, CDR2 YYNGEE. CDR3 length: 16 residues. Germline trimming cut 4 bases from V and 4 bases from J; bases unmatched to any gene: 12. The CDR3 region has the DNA TGTGCCAGCAGCCCGAGCGGACAGGGAGGGGCCTATGGCTACACCTTC. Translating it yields CASSPSGQGGAYGYTF.

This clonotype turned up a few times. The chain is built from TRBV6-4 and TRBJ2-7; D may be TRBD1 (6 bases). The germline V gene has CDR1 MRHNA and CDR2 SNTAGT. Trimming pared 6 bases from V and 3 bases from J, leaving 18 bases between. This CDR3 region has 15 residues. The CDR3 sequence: CASSSRDTEDYEQYV. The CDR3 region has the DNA TGTGCCAGCAGCTCCCGGGACACGGAGGACTACGAGCAGTACGTC.

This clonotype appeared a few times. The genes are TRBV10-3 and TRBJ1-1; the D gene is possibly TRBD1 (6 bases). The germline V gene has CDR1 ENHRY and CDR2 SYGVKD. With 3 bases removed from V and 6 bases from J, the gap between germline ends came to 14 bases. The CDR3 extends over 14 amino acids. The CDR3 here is CAISDRQGMAEAFF. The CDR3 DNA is TGTGCCATCAGTGATAGGCAGGGGATGGCTGAAGCTTTCTTT.

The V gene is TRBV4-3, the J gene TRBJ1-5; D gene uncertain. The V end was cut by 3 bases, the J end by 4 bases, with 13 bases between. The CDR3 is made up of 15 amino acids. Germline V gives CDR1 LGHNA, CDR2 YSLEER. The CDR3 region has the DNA TGCGCCAGCAGCCAGGAGTTAACGGGGAATCAGCCCCAGCATTTT. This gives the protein CASSQELTGNQPQHF.

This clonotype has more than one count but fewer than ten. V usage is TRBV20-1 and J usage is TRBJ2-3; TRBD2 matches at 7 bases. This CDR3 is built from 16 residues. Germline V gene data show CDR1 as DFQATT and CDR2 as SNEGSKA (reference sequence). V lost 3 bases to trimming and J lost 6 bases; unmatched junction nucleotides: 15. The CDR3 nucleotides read TGCAGTGCTAGCCCCGGACGGGGGGACCACTGGGATACGCAGTATTTT. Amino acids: CSASPGRGDHWDTQYF.

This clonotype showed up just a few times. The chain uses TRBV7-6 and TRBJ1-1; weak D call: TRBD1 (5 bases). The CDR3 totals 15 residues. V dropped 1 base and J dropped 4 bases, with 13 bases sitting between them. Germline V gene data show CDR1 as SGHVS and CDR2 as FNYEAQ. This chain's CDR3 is CASSLDSTEFTEAFF. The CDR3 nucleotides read TGTGCCAGCAGCTTAGACTCGACAGAATTCACTGAAGCTTTCTTT.

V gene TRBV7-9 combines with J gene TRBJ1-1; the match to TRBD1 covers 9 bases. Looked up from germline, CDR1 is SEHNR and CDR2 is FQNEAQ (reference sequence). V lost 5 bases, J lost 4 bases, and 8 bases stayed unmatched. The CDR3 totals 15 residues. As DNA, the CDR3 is TGTGCCAGCAGCCCAAACAGGGGGCGGGCCACTGAAGCTTTCTTT. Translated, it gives CASSPNRGRATEAFF.

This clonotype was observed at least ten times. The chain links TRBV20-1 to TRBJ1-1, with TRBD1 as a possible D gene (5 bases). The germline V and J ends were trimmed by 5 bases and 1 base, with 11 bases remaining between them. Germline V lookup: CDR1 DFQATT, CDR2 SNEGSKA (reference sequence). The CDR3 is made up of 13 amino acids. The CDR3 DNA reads TGCAGTGCTGAGGGCCAGGGGAACACTGAAGCTTTCTTT. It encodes CSAEGQGNTEAFF.

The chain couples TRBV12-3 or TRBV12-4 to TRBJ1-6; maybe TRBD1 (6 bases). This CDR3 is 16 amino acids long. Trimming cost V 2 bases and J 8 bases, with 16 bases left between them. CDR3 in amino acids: CASSLSPAGGHSPLHF. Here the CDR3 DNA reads TGTGCCAGCAGTTTATCCCCGGCCGGGGGCCATTCACCCCTCCACTTT.

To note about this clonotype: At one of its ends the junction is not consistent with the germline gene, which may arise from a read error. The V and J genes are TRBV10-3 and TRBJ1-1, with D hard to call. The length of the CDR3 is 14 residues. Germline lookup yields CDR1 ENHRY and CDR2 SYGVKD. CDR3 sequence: CTISEWVLNTEAFF. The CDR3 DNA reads TGTACCATCAGTGAGTGGGTTCTGAACACTGAAGCTTTCTTT.

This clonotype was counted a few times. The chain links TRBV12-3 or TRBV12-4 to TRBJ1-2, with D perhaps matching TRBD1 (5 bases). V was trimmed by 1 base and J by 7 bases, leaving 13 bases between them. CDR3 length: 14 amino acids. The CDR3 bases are TGTGCCAGCAGTTTAGTTTCAGGGAAAGGTGGCTACACCTTC. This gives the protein CASSLVSGKGGYTF.

The CDR3 is CASSTDGYTQYF. In nucleotides, the CDR3 is TGTGCCAGCAGTACTGACGGATATACGCAGTATTTT. The chain has TRBV28 and TRBJ2-3; D is unresolved. Germline V gene sequence: CDR1 MDHEN, CDR2 SYDVKM. This CDR3 region has 12 residues. V was clipped by 5 bases and J by 7 bases, with 10 bases between them.

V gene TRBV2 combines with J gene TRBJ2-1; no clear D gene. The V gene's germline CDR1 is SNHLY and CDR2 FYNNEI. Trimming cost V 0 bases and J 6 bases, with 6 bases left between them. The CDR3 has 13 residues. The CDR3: CASSEALRNEQFF. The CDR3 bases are TGTGCCAGCAGTGAAGCGCTTCGCAATGAGCAGTTCTTC.

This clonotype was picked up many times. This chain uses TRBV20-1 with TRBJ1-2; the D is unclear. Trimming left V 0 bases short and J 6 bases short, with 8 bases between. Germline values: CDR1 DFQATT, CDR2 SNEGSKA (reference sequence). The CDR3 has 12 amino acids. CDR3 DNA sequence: TGCAGTGCTAGAGACCACAGTGATGGCTACACCTTC. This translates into CSARDHSDGYTF.

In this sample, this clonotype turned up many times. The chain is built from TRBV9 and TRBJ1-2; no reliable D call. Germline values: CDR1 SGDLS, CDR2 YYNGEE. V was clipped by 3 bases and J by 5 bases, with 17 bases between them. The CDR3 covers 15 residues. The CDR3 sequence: CASSGNTRAPYGYTF. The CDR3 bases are TGTGCCAGCAGCGGAAACACCCGGGCTCCATATGGCTACACCTTC.

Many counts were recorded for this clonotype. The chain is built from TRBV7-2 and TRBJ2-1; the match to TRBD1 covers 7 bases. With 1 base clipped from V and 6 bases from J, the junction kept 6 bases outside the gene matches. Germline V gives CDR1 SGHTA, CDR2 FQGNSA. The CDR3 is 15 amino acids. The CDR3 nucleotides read TGTGCCAGCAGCTTAGGACAGGGAAGACGCAATGAGCAGTTCTTC. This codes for CASSLGQGRRNEQFF.

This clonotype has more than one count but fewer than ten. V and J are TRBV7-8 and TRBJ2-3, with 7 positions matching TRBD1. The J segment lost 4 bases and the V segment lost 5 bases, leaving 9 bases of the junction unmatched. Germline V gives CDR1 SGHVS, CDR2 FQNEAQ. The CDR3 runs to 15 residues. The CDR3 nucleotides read TGTGCCAGCAGCCGAAGGGTAGGGGGCCCAGATACGCAGTATTTT. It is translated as CASSRRVGGPDTQYF.

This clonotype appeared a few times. This chain's CDR3 is CASIKSGGRYNEQFF. The DNA of the CDR3 is TGTGCCAGCATTAAAAGCGGGGGGCGATACAATGAGCAGTTCTTC. This rearrangement joins TRBV11-2 to TRBJ2-1; 9 bases agree with TRBD2. Looked up from germline, CDR1 is SGHAT and CDR2 is FQNNGV. The CDR3 is 15 amino acids. V was clipped by 7 bases and J by 4 bases; unmatched bases: 8.

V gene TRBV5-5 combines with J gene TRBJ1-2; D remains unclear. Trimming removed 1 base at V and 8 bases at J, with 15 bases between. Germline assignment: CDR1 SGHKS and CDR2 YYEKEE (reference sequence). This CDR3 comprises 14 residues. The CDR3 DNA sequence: TGTGCCAGCAGCTTGTCCCCGGGAGAGGTCGGCTACACCTTC. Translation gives CASSLSPGEVGYTF.

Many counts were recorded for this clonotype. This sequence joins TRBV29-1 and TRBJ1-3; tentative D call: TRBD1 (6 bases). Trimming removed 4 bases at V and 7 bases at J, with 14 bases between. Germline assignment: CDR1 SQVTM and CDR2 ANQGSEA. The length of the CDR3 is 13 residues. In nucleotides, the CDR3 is TGCAGCGTTGTTGGTGGGGGCTGGAACACCATATATTTT. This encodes CSVVGGGWNTIYF.

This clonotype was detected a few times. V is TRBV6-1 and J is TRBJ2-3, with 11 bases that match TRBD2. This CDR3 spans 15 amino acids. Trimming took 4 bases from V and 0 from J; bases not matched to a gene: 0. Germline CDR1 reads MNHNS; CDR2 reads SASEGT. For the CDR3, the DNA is TGTGCCAGCAGTGGACTAGCGGGGAGCACAGATACGCAGTATTTT. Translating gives CASSGLAGSTDTQYF.